The clone carrying this TCR beta chain was recorded many times. Its antigen remains unidentified. This sample is part of a study of T cell repertoires in cytomegalovirus infection. Study information: Public TCR beta signature analysis indicated the presence of both CMV infection and matching HLA type. Study-wide results and limits: What dominated the ex vivo response were HLA-C-restricted CMV-specific TCR beta clonotypes.

V shed 4 bases and J shed 7 bases, with 14 bases lying between them. Looked up from germline, CDR1 is SGHTA and CDR2 is FQGNSA. The CDR3 sequence is 15 residues long. MiXCR, run by TCRdb on the reads, gives a single entry per CDR3 protein. The sample carries 200,000 to 250,000 distinct CDR3 sequences, roughly an eighth recorded once. The sequence came from a human donor in good health (CMV status not recorded). Some clones in this sample may be carry-over from other donors' samples. Sample: PBMCs. The J gene is TRBJ1-6, the V gene TRBV7-2; possible D gene TRBD1, 6 bases. The CDR3 loop is CASSSQGPGNSPLHF. The CDR3 DNA follows: TGTGCCAGCAGCTCCCAGGGGCCGGGGAATTCACCCCTCCACTTT.